This passage covers 18 T cell receptor beta chains from one sample sequenced in a study of blood T cell repertoires in COVID-19. Profiled with immunoSEQ multiplex PCR; TCRdb holds only in-frame clones, not every one. The sample lists about 670,000 clones, 90% occurring once. The source material was peripheral blood. The receptors derive from a woman under 30 with acute or convalescent COVID-19.

The genes are TRBV27 and TRBJ2-7, with 8 bases identical to TRBD1. Per the germline V gene, CDR1 is MNHEY and CDR2 is SMNVEV (reference sequence). The CDR3 runs 14 residues. Losses at the gene ends were 5 bases for V and 2 bases for J; bases not matched to a gene: 5. CDR3 protein: CASSRDRGAYEQYF. In DNA form, the CDR3 reads TGTGCCAGCAGTCGAGACAGGGGCGCCTACGAGCAGTACTTC.

J is TRBJ2-7 and V is TRBV13; 10 bases fit TRBD1. J was trimmed by 1 base and V by 2 bases; bases with no gene match: 2. CDR1 is PRHDT, CDR2 FYEKMQ, per germline (reference sequence). The CDR3 is 15 residues long. CDR3 loop: CASSLRGQGSYEQYF. CDR3 nucleotides: TGTGCCAGCAGCTTACGGGGACAGGGGTCCTACGAGCAGTACTTC.

This clone was seen only once. The chain is built from TRBV19 and TRBJ2-7, with D perhaps TRBD1 (7 bases). CDR1 LNHDA and CDR2 SQIVND come from the germline V gene (reference sequence). The CDR3 runs to 15 residues. V lost 5 bases and J 3 bases, leaving 17 bases between the germline ends. The CDR3 DNA sequence: TGTGCCAGTAGTTTGGGGCAGGGGGGCCTCTACGAGCAGTACTTC. As protein: CASSLGQGGLYEQYF. Full variable domain (rest looked up from reference TRBV19 and TRBJ2-7): DGGITQSPKYLFRKEGQNVTLSCEQNLNHDAMYWYRQDPGQGLRLIYYSQIVNDFQKGDIAEGYSVSREKKESFPLTVTSAQKNPTAFYLCASSLGQGGLYEQYFGPGTRLTVT.

On this clone: A read error may account for a junction end that differs from germline. The chain couples TRBV5-8 to TRBJ2-7; 9 nucleotides agree with TRBD1. Germline lookup yields CDR1 SGHTS and CDR2 YDEGEE. This CDR3 is built from 10 residues. The CDR3 protein is CASSLDRGRF. CDR3 bases: TGTGCCAGCAGCTTGGACAGGGGGCGCTTC.

The table lists this clone with a few counts. V is TRBV12-3 or TRBV12-4 and J is TRBJ1-2; no firm D call. The CDR3 covers 11 residues. Trimming pared 5 bases from V and 7 bases from J, leaving 8 bases between. The CDR3 DNA reads TGTGCCAGCAGTGCGGGGATTGGCTACACCTTC. This sequence encodes CASSAGIGYTF.

This clone was seen only once. The rearrangement joins TRBV6-5 to TRBJ2-7, with D unclear. The V and J ends lost 5 bases and 1 base respectively, with 12 bases between them. Germline V gene sequence: CDR1 MNHEY, CDR2 SVGAGI. The CDR3 spans 14 residues. The CDR3 DNA is TGTGCCAGCAGTCCCCTCCCCCTTTCCTACGAGCAGTACTTC. This translates into CASSPLPLSYEQYF.

V is TRBV6-5 and J is TRBJ1-1; D gene unclear. This CDR3 spans 16 amino acids. Trimming removed 0 bases from V and 4 bases from J, with 15 bases in between. Germline V lookup: CDR1 MNHEY, CDR2 SVGAGI. The CDR3 region has the DNA TGTGCCAGCAGTTACTCAAAGACACTAGGAGTCACTGAAGCTTTCTTT. Translating gives CASSYSKTLGVTEAFF.

The DNA of the CDR3 is TGTGCCAGCAGCGTACGGGAAGGGTTGGGGTACAATGAGCAGTTCTTC. This encodes CASSVREGLGYNEQFF. This chain connects TRBV9 to TRBJ2-1; tentative D call: TRBD2 (5 bases). Germline values: CDR1 SGDLS, CDR2 YYNGEE. The V end was cut by 1 base, the J end by 4 bases, with 15 bases between. This CDR3 is built from 16 residues.

The V call is TRBV29-1, the J call TRBJ1-2; D is perhaps TRBD1 (6 bases). The CDR3 is made up of 14 amino acids. CDR1 is SQVTM, CDR2 ANQGSEA, per germline. The V and J ends lost 1 base and 7 bases respectively, with 16 bases between them. The chain's CDR3 is CSVEVRGRGAGYTF. CDR3 nucleotides: TGCAGCGTTGAAGTACGGGGCAGGGGAGCTGGCTACACCTTC.

This clone was recorded a few times. The chain links TRBV6-4 to TRBJ1-2; 7 bases are a match to TRBD1. The CDR3 consists of 16 residues. Germline CDR1 MRHNA, CDR2 SNTAGT. V dropped 3 bases and J dropped 4; count of bases not matched to a gene: 11. The CDR3 protein is CASSEGEGATSYGYTF. The CDR3 DNA sequence: TGTGCCAGCAGTGAGGGCGAGGGGGCAACCTCCTATGGCTACACCTTC.

CDR3 sequence reads: CASGQGPYEQYF. In DNA form, the CDR3 reads TGCGCCAGCGGCCAGGGGCCCTACGAGCAGTACTTC. This chain connects TRBV5-1 to TRBJ2-7; tentative D call: TRBD1 (6 bases). Germline values: CDR1 SGHRS, CDR2 YFSETQ. Trimming stripped 7 bases from V and 2 bases from J, with 10 bases between. This CDR3 spans 12 amino acids.

The rearrangement links TRBV7-9 to TRBJ2-3, with TRBD1 matching over 8 bases. CDR3 length: 15 amino acids. J lost 2 bases, V lost 4 bases, and 5 bases had no gene match. Germline CDR1 is SEHNR and CDR2 is FQNEAQ (reference sequence). The CDR3 DNA follows: TGTGCCAGCAGCTCCCGACAGGGGAACACAGATACGCAGTATTTT. The encoded protein is CASSSRQGNTDTQYF.

V usage is TRBV30 and J usage is TRBJ2-2, with 8 bases matching TRBD2. V dropped 0 bases and J dropped 1; count of bases not matched to a gene: 1. CDR3 length equals 15 residues. From germline, CDR1 is GTSNPN and CDR2 SVGIG (reference sequence). The CDR3 loop reads CAWSVLAGNTGELFF. Written as DNA, the CDR3 is TGTGCCTGGAGTGTTCTAGCGGGGAACACCGGGGAGCTGTTTTTT.

The gene calls are TRBV18 and TRBJ1-1, with 7 bases that match TRBD1. The V and J ends lost 2 bases and 10 bases, in that order; junction bases with no gene match: 16. Germline V gene sequence: CDR1 KGHSH, CDR2 LQKENI. The CDR3 length is 16 residues. CDR3 nucleotide sequence: TGTGCCAGCTCACCAAGTCTTCCGACAGGGAGTGTAGTAGCTTTCTTT. Translation gives CASSPSLPTGSVVAFF.

The CDR3 sequence: CASSYGTGNSNQPQHF. Written as DNA, the CDR3 is TGTGCCAGCAGCTACGGGACAGGAAATAGCAATCAGCCCCAGCATTTT. The chain uses TRBV5-6 and TRBJ1-5, with 8 bases lining up with TRBD1. Looked up from germline, CDR1 is SGHDT and CDR2 is YYEEEE. The J segment lost 0 bases and the V segment lost 3 bases, leaving 5 bases of the junction unmatched. The CDR3 has 16 amino acids.

The rearrangement joins TRBV7-9 to TRBJ1-5; D uncertain. Looked up from germline, CDR1 is SEHNR and CDR2 is FQNEAQ (reference sequence). With 5 bases removed from V and 5 bases from J, the gap between germline ends came to 13 bases. This CDR3 has 14 amino acids. The CDR3 sequence: CASSVTGSDQPQHF. The CDR3 DNA reads as TGTGCCAGCAGCGTTACGGGGAGCGATCAGCCCCAGCATTTT.

The genes are TRBV5-5 and TRBJ2-1, with TRBD1 as a possible D gene (6 bases). This CDR3 comprises 16 residues. V dropped 4 bases and J dropped 0 bases, with 14 bases sitting between them. CDR1 and CDR2 from the germline V gene are SGHKS and YYEKEE (reference sequence). The CDR3 is CASSLTGSSSYNEQFF. The CDR3 DNA reads as TGTGCCAGCAGCCTTACAGGGTCCAGCTCCTACAATGAGCAGTTCTTC.

The rearrangement joins TRBV4-3 to TRBJ1-2; tentative D call: TRBD1 (5 bases). Germline V gene data show CDR1 as LGHNA and CDR2 as YSLEER. V was pared by 1 base and J by 4 bases, with 7 bases between. The CDR3 extends over 13 amino acids. CDR3 DNA sequence: TGCGCCAGCAGCCAAGGACAGTTCTATGGCTACACCTTC. Translating it yields CASSQGQFYGYTF.